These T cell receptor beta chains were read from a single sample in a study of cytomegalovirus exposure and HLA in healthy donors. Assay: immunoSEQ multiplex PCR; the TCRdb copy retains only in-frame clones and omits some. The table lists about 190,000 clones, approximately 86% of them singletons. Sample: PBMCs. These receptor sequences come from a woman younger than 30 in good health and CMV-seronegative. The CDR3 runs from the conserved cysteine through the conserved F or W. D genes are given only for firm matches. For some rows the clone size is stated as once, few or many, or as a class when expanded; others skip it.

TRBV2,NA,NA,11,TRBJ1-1,TGTGCCAGCACGGGGAACACTGAAGCTTTCTTT,CASTGNTEAFF
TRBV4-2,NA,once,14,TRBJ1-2,TGTGCCAGCAGCCAAGAAGTAGCGAACTATGGCTACACCTTC,CASSQEVANYGYTF
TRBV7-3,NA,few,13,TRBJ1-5,TGTGCCAGCAGCTCTCAGGGGTTTCAGCCCCAGCATTTT,CASSSQGFQPQHF
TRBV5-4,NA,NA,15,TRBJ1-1,TGTGCCAGCAGCCCGGTCCCGACTGTGAACACTGAAGCTTTCTTT,CASSPVPTVNTEAFF
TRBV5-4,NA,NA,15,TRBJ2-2,TGTGCCAGCAGCCCCCAGGGGGGTAACACCGGGGAGCTGTTTTTT,CASSPQGGNTGELFF
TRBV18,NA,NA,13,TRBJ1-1,TGTGCCAGCTCACCAGGGGCGAACACTGAAGCTTTCTTT,CASSPGANTEAFF
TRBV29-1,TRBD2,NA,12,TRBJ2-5,TGCAGCGTTGAACTAGCGGGAGGGACCCAGTACTTC,CSVELAGGTQYF
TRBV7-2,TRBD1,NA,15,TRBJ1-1,TGTGCCAGCAGCTCCACAGGGGGACGAGGGACTGAAGCTTTCTTT,CASSSTGGRGTEAFF
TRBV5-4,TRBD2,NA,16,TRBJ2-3,TGTGCCAGCAGCTCCGGGACTAGCGGGAACACAGATACGCAGTATTTT,CASSSGTSGNTDTQYF
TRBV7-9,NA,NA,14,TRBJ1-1,TGTGCCAGCAGCTTAGGTGGCAGGGTGGTTGAAGCTTTCTTT,CASSLGGRVVEAFF
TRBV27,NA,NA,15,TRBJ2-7,TGTGCCAGCAGTTCGCCGGGACATACCTCCTACGAGCAGTACTTC,CASSSPGHTSYEQYF
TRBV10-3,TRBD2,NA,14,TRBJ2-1,TGTGCCATCAGTGATGGGGGGGGAGACAATGAGCAGTTCTTC,CAISDGGGDNEQFF
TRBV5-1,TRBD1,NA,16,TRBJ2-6,TGCGCCAGCAGCTTACAGGGGGCGTCTGGGGCCAACGTCCTGACTTTC,CASSLQGASGANVLTF
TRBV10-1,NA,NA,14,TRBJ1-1,TGCGCCAGCAGTGCTCGGGGGGGAAACACTGAAGCTTTCTTT,CASSARGGNTEAFF
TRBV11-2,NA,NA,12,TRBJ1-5,TGTGCCAGCAGCACCTCCGGTCAGCCCCAGCATTTT,CASSTSGQPQHF
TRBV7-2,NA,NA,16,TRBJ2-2,TGTGCCAGCAGCTTAGTTCTCCTAGCCGGCACCGGGGAGCTGTTTTTT,CASSLVLLAGTGELFF
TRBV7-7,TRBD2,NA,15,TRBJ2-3,TGTGCTAGCAGCTTATCGGGGGGGGGAGGAGATACGCAGTATTTT,CASSLSGGGGDTQYF
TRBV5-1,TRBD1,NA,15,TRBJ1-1,TGCGCCAGCAGCTCCATGGACAGGGCGAACACTGAAGCTTTCTTT,CASSSMDRANTEAFF
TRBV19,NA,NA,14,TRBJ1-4,TGTGCCAGTAGTATCGGCAGGGAGGCTGAAAAACTGTTTTTT,CASSIGREAEKLFF
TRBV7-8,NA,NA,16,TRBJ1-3,TGTGCCAGCAGCTTAGCGTCGGGGGGCCCAGGGAACACCATATATTTT,CASSLASGGPGNTIYF
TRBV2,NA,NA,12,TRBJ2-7,TGTGCCAGCAGATACAGCTCCTACGAGCAGTACTTC,CASRYSSYEQYF